Following are 10 T cell receptor delta chains from one sample sequenced in a study of delta chains in infants with herpesvirus infections. Gamma-chain- and delta-chain-specific primers converted PBMC RNA into TCR cDNA. TCRdb re-called the RT-PCR reads via CATT. Of 640 or so delta-chain clones in the sample, less than 60% were seen once. The sample was peripheral blood, taken at time point 1 of longitudinal follow-up. All receptors come from a human donor who was a Ugandan infant, either HIV-exposed or HIV-unexposed (not recorded which).

This clone is large within its sample. This chain links TRDV2 with TRDJ3; 11 nucleotides line up with TRDD3. After removal of 2 bases from V and 0 bases from J, the junction contained 5 bases not matched to a gene. Germline V lookup: CDR1 GEAIGNYY, CDR2 EKD. The CDR3 sequence is 19 residues long. CDR3 sequence: CACDNVLGDSSWDTRQMFF. In DNA, the CDR3 is TGTGCCTGTGACAACGTACTGGGGGATAGCTCCTGGGACACCCGACAGATGTTTTTC.

V usage is TRDV1 and J usage is TRDJ2; the match to TRDD3 covers 8 bases. J lost 2 bases, V lost 3 bases, and 14 bases had no gene match. Germline assignment: CDR1 TSWWSYY and CDR2 QGS. This CDR3 spans 19 amino acids. CDR3 bases: TGTGCTCTTGGGGACCCTGGGGGGGATAAACATCTCTTGACAGCACAACTCTTCTTT. Residues: CALGDPGGDKHLLTAQLFF.

This clone is large in the sample. This rearrangement joins TRDV1 to TRDJ2; tentatively, D is TRDD3 (5 bases). Germline CDR1 is TSWWSYY and CDR2 is QGS. The CDR3 is made up of 20 amino acids. The ends were cut back, 1 base at V and 0 bases at J, with 21 bases in the middle. CDR3 DNA sequence: TGTGCTCTTGGGGAACGGGATTTTATTCACCCCTCTGCTTTGACAGCACAACTCTTCTTT. Protein: CALGERDFIHPSALTAQLFF.

A remark on this clone: A much larger clone sits a single nucleotide away, making a read error possible. In DNA form, the CDR3 reads TGTGCTCTTGGGAAGAATCTTCCTACCAAACTGGGGCTTCGGACCGATAAACTCATCTTT. This gives the protein CALGKNLPTKLGLRTDKLIF. This chain joins TRDV1 and TRDJ1; possibly TRDD2 for D (8 bases). This CDR3 spans 20 amino acids. Between the trimmed V and J ends, which lost 5 bases and 2 bases, there was a span of 30 bases. CDR1 TSWWSYY and CDR2 QGS come from the germline V gene.

By sample fraction, this clone is large. The gene calls are TRDV2 and TRDJ2, with 12 bases aligning to TRDD3. This CDR3 is built from 18 residues. Germline V gene lookup returns CDR1 GEAIGNYY and CDR2 EKD. Losses at the gene ends were 3 bases for V and 0 bases for J; bases not matched to a gene: 7. The CDR3 reads CACDPVLGDTALTAQLFF. The CDR3 DNA reads as TGTGCCTGTGACCCCGTACTGGGGGATACTGCTTTGACAGCACAACTCTTCTTT.

In the case of this clone: A much larger clone lies a single base off, so this may be a read error. Other DNA variants within this sample encode the same CDR3. The CDR3 sequence is CALGEPSWGIPSYTDKLIF. The CDR3 coding sequence is TGTGCTCTTGGGGAGCCGTCCTGGGGGATCCCATCGTACACCGATAAACTCATCTTT. The V gene is TRDV1, the J gene TRDJ1, with 9 bases matching TRDD3. Germline lookup yields CDR1 TSWWSYY and CDR2 QGS. V was pared by 3 bases and J by 0 bases, with 14 bases of the junction left unmatched. This CDR3 spans 19 amino acids.

By frequency in the sample, this clone is large. Other DNA variants within this sample encode the same CDR3. The genes are TRDV1 and TRDJ2; 8 bases are shared with TRDD3. CDR1 and CDR2 from the germline V gene are TSWWSYY and QGS. The CDR3 has 18 amino acids. The J segment lost 2 bases and the V segment lost 0 bases, leaving 8 bases of the junction unmatched. The CDR3 region has the DNA TGTGCTCTTGGGGAACTACCATTACTGGGGGCCTTGACAGCACAACTCTTCTTT. It translates to CALGELPLLGALTAQLFF.

A remark on this clone: The junction departs from the called germline gene at one end, perhaps through a read error. The chain combines TRDV1 with TRDJ1; TRDD3 matches 10 bases. The CDR3 runs to 20 residues. Germline-derived CDR1 and CDR2 are TSWWSYY and QGS. CDR3 sequence reads: CALVPPRVSTGGSNTDKPIF. CDR3 bases: TGTGCTCTTGTTCCTCCTCGGGTGAGTACTGGGGGATCCAACACCGATAAACCCATCTTT.

This clone qualifies as large. The rearrangement uses TRDV2 and TRDJ3; TRDD3 aligns across 11 bases. The V gene's germline CDR1 is GEAIGNYY and CDR2 EKD. The CDR3 consists of 17 residues. J was trimmed by 2 bases and V by 2 bases; bases with no gene match: 1. The CDR3 bases are TGTGCCTGTGACATACTGGGGGATACCTGGGACACCCGACAGATGTTTTTC. Its translation is CACDILGDTWDTRQMFF.

Sample share makes this clone large. The chain recombines TRDV1 with TRDJ2; TRDD3 matches at 13 bases. V dropped 2 bases and J dropped 4; count of bases not matched to a gene: 28. CDR1 is TSWWSYY and CDR2 is QGS in the germline V gene. The CDR3 totals 25 residues. The CDR3 nucleotides read TGTGCTCTTGGGGAATATCCCAACATCTTCCTACACCTACTAACTGGGGGATACGCGACAGCACAACTCTTCTTT. This translates into CALGEYPNIFLHLLTGGYATAQLFF.